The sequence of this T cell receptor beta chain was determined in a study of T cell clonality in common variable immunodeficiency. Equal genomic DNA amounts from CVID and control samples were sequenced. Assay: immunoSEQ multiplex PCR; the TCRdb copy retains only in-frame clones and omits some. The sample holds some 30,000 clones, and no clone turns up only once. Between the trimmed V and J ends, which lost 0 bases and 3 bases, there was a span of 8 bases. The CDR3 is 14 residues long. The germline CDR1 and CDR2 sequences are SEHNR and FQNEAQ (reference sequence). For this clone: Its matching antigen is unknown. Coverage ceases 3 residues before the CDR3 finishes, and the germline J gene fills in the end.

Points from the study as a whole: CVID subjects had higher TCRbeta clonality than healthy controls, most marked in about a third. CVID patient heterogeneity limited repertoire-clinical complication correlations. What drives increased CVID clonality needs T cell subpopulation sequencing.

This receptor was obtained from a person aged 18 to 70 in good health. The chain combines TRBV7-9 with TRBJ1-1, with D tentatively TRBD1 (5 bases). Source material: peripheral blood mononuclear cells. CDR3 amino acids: CASSLARTHTEAFF. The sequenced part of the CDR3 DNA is TGTGCCAGCAGCTTAGCGCGGACACACACTGAA.